This T cell receptor beta chain derives from a study of human T cells and chemical hapten exposure. Looking at the study overall: The patch tests put 0.01% DPC on the skin of the upper back and were read 6 days later. Affected patients, primarily female, had alopecia areata, totalis or universalis.

In the library, unique molecular identifiers were attached to individual cDNA molecules. TCRdb reprocessed the RACE reads via MiXCR and lists one record per CDR3 protein. The repertoire has over 50,000 distinct CDR3 sequences, roughly 11% of them found once; the top ten carry approximately 1.8%. As to time point: patch test 1, 2 weeks after DPC sensitization. Treatment indicated: therapeutic diphenylcyclopropenone sensitization with weekly scalp DPC. Extraction yielded total RNA from whole blood (unfractionated). The CDR3 has 15 amino acids. V shed 6 bases, J shed 8 bases, and the junction held 15 bases outside the gene matches.

This sequence originates from a woman in her forties with alopecia areata. Some clones in this sample may be carry-over from other donors' samples. The sample was whole blood, taken in connection with sensitization to the hapten diphenylcyclopropenone (DPC). This chain links TRBV12-3 or TRBV12-4 with TRBJ1-2; 7 bases map to TRBD1. The CDR3 DNA reads as TGTGCCAGCAGGGCCCAGGGGGTCCCCAGCTTAGGCTACACCTTC. Translating gives CASRAQGVPSLGYTF.